The rows below give T cell receptor beta chains drawn from one sample of a study of blood T cells in healthy people across ages. TCRdb called the 5' RACE reads again in MiXCR, with one record for every CDR3 protein. Of 800,000 or so distinct CDR3 sequences listed, around 45% are singletons. The sample comprised blood. Every receptor here comes from a man at least 80 years old in good health. CDR3s include the opening cysteine and the closing phenylalanine or tryptophan. D genes are given only for firm matches. A clone size is listed for some rows: how often the clone was seen (once, few, many), or a class if it is expanded.

.	TRBV20-1	TRBJ2-4	.	CSATETVENIQYF	TGCAGTGCTACCGAGACAGTTGAAAACATTCAGTACTTC
TRBD1	TRBV5-6	TRBJ2-1	few	CASSPGTAEYNEQFF	TGTGCCAGCAGTCCCGGGACAGCCGAGTACAATGAGCAGTTCTTC
.	TRBV10-3	TRBJ2-7	.	CAISGGPTVNEQYF	TGTGCCATCAGTGGTGGACCTACTGTGAACGAGCAGTACTTC
.	TRBV5-6	TRBJ2-3	few	CASTVGIADNTDTQYF	TGTGCCAGCACCGTGGGGATAGCAGACAACACAGATACGCAGTATTTT
TRBD1	TRBV29-1	TRBJ2-7	.	CSVRTGGFGGEQYF	TGCAGCGTTAGGACAGGGGGCTTTGGGGGTGAGCAGTACTTC
TRBD1	TRBV6-5	TRBJ1-4	.	CASSYTGTGGEKLFF	TGTGCCAGCAGTTACACCGGGACAGGGGGGGAAAAACTGTTTTTT
.	TRBV2	TRBJ2-7	.	CASRQLEQYF	TGTGCCAGCAGACAACTGGAGCAGTACTTC
TRBD1	TRBV12-3/TRBV12-4	TRBJ2-3	.	CASSPTGGMTDTQYF	TGTGCCAGCAGCCCGACAGGGGGCATGACAGATACGCAGTATTTT
TRBD1	TRBV11-2	TRBJ2-6	.	CASSLTSGTASGANVLTF	TGTGCCAGCAGCTTAACCTCCGGGACAGCCTCTGGGGCCAACGTCCTGACTTTC
.	TRBV29-1	TRBJ1-2	few	CSVEVGGGHGYTF	TGCAGCGTTGAAGTTGGGGGAGGACATGGCTACACCTTC
TRBD2	TRBV7-2	TRBJ2-7	many	CASSLSSGDSSYEQYF	TGTGCCAGCAGCCTCTCTAGCGGGGATTCTTCCTACGAGCAGTACTTC